This TCR beta chain was identified during a study of beta chain features in type 1 diabetes. At the level of the study: The study found patients and healthy donors alike in age, gender and cell yields. Whole-study findings and limits: In the patient group, naive, central memory and Treg TCRB repertoires seemed more alike than in the healthy donor group. All four CD4+ subsets from Type 1 diabetes patients carried moderately but significantly shorter TCRB CDR3s.

As every portion of the isolated RNA was reverse transcribed, the sequencing read expressed TCRB transcripts. The method was immunoSEQ multiplex PCR; TCRdb's version includes in-frame clones alone and lacks a portion of them. The sample consists of some 350,000 clones, less than 15% of them appearing once. There was one heparinised blood draw per donor, averaging about 116 mL. Purities in excess of 95% were seen in all sorted populations. This clone was detected only a few times. Its matching antigen is unknown. V was shortened by 5 bases and J by 8 bases, with 10 bases between the two germline ends. Per the germline V gene, CDR1 is MNHEY and CDR2 is SVGAGI. CDR3 length: 12 residues.

The sequenced material came from naive CD4+ T cells from blood. The source is a woman aged 18-29 years with type 1 diabetes. The rearrangement joins TRBV6-5 to TRBJ2-1, with TRBD2 as a possible D gene (5 bases). CDR3 sequence reads: CASSTRGDEQFF. The CDR3 DNA reads as TGTGCCAGCAGTACACGGGGAGATGAGCAGTTCTTC.